This T cell receptor beta chain originates from a study of blood T cell repertoires in COVID-19. Study-level background: Both acute and convalescent COVID-19 samples were obtained from the United States, Italy and Spain. Sources were T cells, B-cell-depleted T cells, or PBMCs; the material itself was cDNA or gDNA.

The CDR3 is made up of 14 amino acids. CDR1 and CDR2 (germline): MDHEN, SYDVKM. V lost 4 bases, J lost 2 bases, and 12 bases lay in between. In the original workflow: By means of reference gene primer amplification, nucleated cell counts were estimated. Assay: immunoSEQ multiplex PCR; the TCRdb copy retains only in-frame clones and omits some. V, J and clone size derive from that table, while D and trimming were established from the DNA sequence. The repertoire holds tens of thousands of clones, approximately 83% seen once, with roughly three fifths in the top ten. The receptor was derived from a man in his 70s with acute or convalescent COVID-19. Source material: peripheral blood. The rearrangement uses TRBV28 and TRBJ2-7, with D possibly TRBD2 on 7 matching bases. CDR3 amino acids: CASSWGGETYEQYF. In DNA form, the CDR3 reads TGTGCCAGCAGTTGGGGGGGCGAGACCTACGAGCAGTACTTC.